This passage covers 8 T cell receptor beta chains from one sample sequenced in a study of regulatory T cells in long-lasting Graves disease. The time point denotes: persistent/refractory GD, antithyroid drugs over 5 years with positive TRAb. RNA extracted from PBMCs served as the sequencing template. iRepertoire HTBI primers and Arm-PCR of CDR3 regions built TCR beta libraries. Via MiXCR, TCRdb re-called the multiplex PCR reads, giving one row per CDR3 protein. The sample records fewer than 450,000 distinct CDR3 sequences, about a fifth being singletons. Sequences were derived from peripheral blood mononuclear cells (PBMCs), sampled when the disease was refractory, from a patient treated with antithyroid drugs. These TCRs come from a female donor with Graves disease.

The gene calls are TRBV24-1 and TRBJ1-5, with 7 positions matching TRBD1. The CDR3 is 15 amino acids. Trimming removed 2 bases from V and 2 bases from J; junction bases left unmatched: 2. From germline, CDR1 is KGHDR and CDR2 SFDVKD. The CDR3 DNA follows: TGTGCCACCAGTGATTCCGGACAGGGCAATCAGCCCCAGCATTTT. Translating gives CATSDSGQGNQPQHF.

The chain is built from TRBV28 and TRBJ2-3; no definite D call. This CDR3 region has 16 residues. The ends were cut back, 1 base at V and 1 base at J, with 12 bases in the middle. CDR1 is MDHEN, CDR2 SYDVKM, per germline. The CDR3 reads CASSLSTQWGTDTQYF. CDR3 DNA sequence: TGTGCCAGCAGTTTATCGACCCAGTGGGGCACAGATACGCAGTATTTT.

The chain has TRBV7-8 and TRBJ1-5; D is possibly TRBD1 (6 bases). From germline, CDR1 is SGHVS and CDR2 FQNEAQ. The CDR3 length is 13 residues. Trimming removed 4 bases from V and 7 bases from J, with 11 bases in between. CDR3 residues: CASSSTGWQPQHF. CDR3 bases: TGTGCCAGCAGCTCGACAGGTTGGCAGCCCCAGCATTTT.

As DNA, the CDR3 is TGTGCCAGCAGCCCCACCGCGGGTCTTGGCAATCAGCCCCAGCATTTT. Its translation: CASSPTAGLGNQPQHF. The chain uses TRBV7-2 and TRBJ1-5; D is ambiguous. The germline gives CDR1 SGHTA, CDR2 FQGNSA. The length of the CDR3 is 16 residues. Trimming removed 5 bases at V and 2 bases at J, with 16 bases between.

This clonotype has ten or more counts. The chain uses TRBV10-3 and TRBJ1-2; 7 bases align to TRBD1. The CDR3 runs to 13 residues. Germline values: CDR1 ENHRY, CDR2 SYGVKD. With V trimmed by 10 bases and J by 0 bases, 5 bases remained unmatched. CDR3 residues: CATGQATNYGYTF. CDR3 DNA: TGTGCCACAGGACAGGCAACTAACTATGGCTACACCTTC.

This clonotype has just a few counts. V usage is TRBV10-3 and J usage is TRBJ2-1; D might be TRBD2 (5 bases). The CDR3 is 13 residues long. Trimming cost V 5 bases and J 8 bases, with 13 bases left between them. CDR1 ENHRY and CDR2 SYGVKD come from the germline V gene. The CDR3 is CAISPAPGDEQFF. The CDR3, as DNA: TGTGCCATCAGTCCCGCCCCCGGGGATGAGCAGTTCTTC.

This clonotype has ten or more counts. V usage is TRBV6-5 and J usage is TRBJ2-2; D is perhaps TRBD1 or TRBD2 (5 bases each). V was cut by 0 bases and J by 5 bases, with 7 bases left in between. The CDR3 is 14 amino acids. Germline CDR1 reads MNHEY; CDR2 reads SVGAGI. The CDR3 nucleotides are TGTGCCAGCAGTTACTCGGGACGGACCGGGGAGCTGTTTTTT. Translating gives CASSYSGRTGELFF.

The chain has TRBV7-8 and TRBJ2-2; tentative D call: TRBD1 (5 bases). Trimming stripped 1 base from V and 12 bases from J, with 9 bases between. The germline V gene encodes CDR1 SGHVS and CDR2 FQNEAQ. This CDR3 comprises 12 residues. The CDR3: CASSLDKGKLFF. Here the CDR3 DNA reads TGTGCCAGCAGCTTAGACAAGGGGAAGCTGTTTTTT.